This T cell receptor beta chain was obtained from a study of T cell changes during pregnancy in multiple sclerosis. Data came from immunoSEQ multiplex PCR; TCRdb stores just in-frame clones and leaves some out. Counted here are approximately 79,000 clones, around nine tenths occurring once; the ten biggest clones make up roughly 0.21%. The CDR3 totals 14 residues. CDR1 is SNHLY and CDR2 is FYNNEI in the germline V gene. Germline trimming cut 5 bases from V and 0 bases from J; bases unmatched to any gene: 3. The sequences come from CD4+ T cells from peripheral blood mononuclear cells, collected before pregnancy. The genes are TRBV2 and TRBJ1-1; 7 nucleotides align to TRBD1. This receptor was identified in a female donor with multiple sclerosis, enrolled in a pregnancy study. CDR3 bases: TGTGCCAGCAGTCTACAGGGGCTGAACACTGAAGCTTTCTTT. This encodes CASSLQGLNTEAFF.